This T cell receptor (beta chain) was sequenced in a study of blood T cell repertoires in COVID-19. The overall study: Material from acute and convalescent COVID-19 was sourced from the United States, Italy and Spain.

In the source study's methods: The assay estimated nucleated cells by amplifying reference gene primers. Clones were read by immunoSEQ multiplex PCR, and TCRdb kept only the in-frame ones, dropping some. V, J and clone size are those of that table, while D and trimming were read from the DNA. In the table there are approximately 110,000 clones, roughly four fifths of which are singletons. This CDR3 region has 16 residues. Germline V gene sequence: CDR1 SGHNT, CDR2 YENEEA. The V and J ends lost 4 bases and 4 bases, in that order; junction bases with no gene match: 5. The chain joins TRBV11-3 to TRBJ2-2; 11 positions match TRBD2. Material: peripheral blood. The receptor was derived from a woman over 75 with acute or convalescent COVID-19. CDR3 in DNA: TGTGCCAGCAGCTCGAGACTAGCGGGGTCCACCGGGGAGCTGTTTTTT. Its translation is CASSSRLAGSTGELFF.